Each of the 5 T cell receptor beta chains below was sequenced from the same sample in a study of T cell responses to AZD1222 COVID-19 vaccine. TCRdb's table, derived via immunoSEQ multiplex PCR, lists solely in-frame clones and lacks some. The data show around 100,000 clones, with approximately 89% seen just once and approximately 6.5% held by the top ten. This sample comprised peripheral blood, obtained 28 days after the second AZD1222 dose. Every receptor here comes from an adult who received the AZD1222 COVID-19 vaccine.

The chain combines TRBV2 with TRBJ1-2; D is perhaps TRBD1 (6 bases). The germline V gene has CDR1 SNHLY and CDR2 FYNNEI. The CDR3 runs 14 residues. Trimming took 3 bases from V and 3 from J, leaving 11 bases between them. The CDR3 coding sequence is TGTGCCAGCAGTGAGTCGGGGGCATACTATGGCTACACCTTC. Amino acid sequence: CASSESGAYYGYTF.

This clone was counted between two and nine times. The chain carries TRBV6-5 and TRBJ2-2; the D gene is possibly TRBD1 (5 bases). The CDR3 extends over 15 amino acids. V lost 4 bases and J 3 bases, leaving 12 bases between the germline ends. From germline, CDR1 is MNHEY and CDR2 SVGAGI. The CDR3 DNA follows: TGTGCCAGCAGTTTCTCGACAGACTACACCGGGGAGCTGTTTTTT. Translated: CASSFSTDYTGELFF.

V usage is TRBV6-1 and J usage is TRBJ1-4; tentative D call: TRBD1 (5 bases). Deletions cut 3 bases from V and 8 bases from J, with 16 bases between. The CDR3 spans 15 residues. CDR1 and CDR2 (germline): MNHNS, SASEGT. The CDR3 region has the DNA TGTGCCAGCAGTGACCCAGGGATTATGCGGGAAAAACTGTTTTTT. The encoded protein is CASSDPGIMREKLFF.

The chain carries TRBV7-9 and TRBJ1-3, with 9 bases matching TRBD1. J was trimmed by 2 bases and V by 4 bases; bases with no gene match: 6. This CDR3 contains 16 residues. The germline CDR1 and CDR2 sequences are SEHNR and FQNEAQ (reference sequence). Written as DNA, the CDR3 is TGTGCCAGCAGCTCCACCGGGACAGGGCCTGGAAACACCATATATTTT. Its translation is CASSSTGTGPGNTIYF.

Remarks on this clone: Different DNA sequences within this sample yield the same CDR3. The rearrangement uses TRBV4-2 and TRBJ1-2; D is possibly TRBD1 (5 bases). Trimming took off 1 base at V and 0 bases at J, with 9 bases between the two ends. Germline CDR1 is LGHNA and CDR2 is YNFKEQ. The CDR3 has 15 residues. CDR3 residues: CASSQGGSTNYGYTF. In DNA, the CDR3 is TGTGCCAGCAGCCAAGGGGGCAGTACTAACTATGGCTACACCTTC.